These 16 T cell receptor beta chains share one sample of origin, sequenced in a study of T cells after yellow fever vaccination (dated by TCRdb to between 2018 and 2020). Library generation was performed with 5' RACE. Reads for this sample came from an Illumina NovaSeq 6000. The public reads were run again by TCRdb, first through fastp at Q25 and then through MiXCR, and only productive beta chains were kept. Duplicate CDR3 protein sequences are folded into a single record with the most common DNA and genes. The sample contains 250,000 to 300,000 distinct CDR3 sequences, roughly 5.2% of them found a single time. The leading ten clones occupy roughly 3% of the sample. The treatment or condition tag for this specimen amounts to: live attenuated yellow fever vaccine strain. The sequencing here drew on CD4+ T cells sorted from PBMCs, taken on the day of the yellow fever booster vaccination. These receptors all come from a man between 18 and 35 years old who received the YFV17D yellow fever vaccine.

V usage is TRBV19 and J usage is TRBJ2-2; weak D call: TRBD1 (6 bases). This CDR3 comprises 15 residues. With 5 bases removed from V and 4 bases from J, the gap between germline ends came to 14 bases. Per germline, CDR1 LNHDA and CDR2 SQIVND (reference sequence). DNA for the CDR3: TGTGCCAGTAGTTTCGGGACACACAGCACCGGGGAGCTGTTTTTT. This sequence encodes CASSFGTHSTGELFF.

This clonotype was counted many times. The chain uses TRBV3-1 and TRBJ2-7; the match to TRBD2 covers 8 bases. Losses at the gene ends were 1 base for V and 6 bases for J; bases not matched to a gene: 11. The CDR3 runs to 16 residues. Looked up from germline, CDR1 is LGHDT and CDR2 is YNNKEL (reference sequence). The CDR3 sequence: CASSQGIAGLAGEQYF. In DNA form, the CDR3 reads TGTGCCAGCAGCCAAGGGATAGCGGGCCTAGCGGGCGAGCAGTACTTC.

This clonotype was counted many times. CDR3 sequence (DNA): TGTGCCAGCAGCTTACCCGCCGAGCGGGGGAACGAGCAGTACTTC. Translated, it gives CASSLPAERGNEQYF. The chain has TRBV7-9 and TRBJ2-7; TRBD2 matches 8 bases. The length of the CDR3 is 15 residues. From germline, CDR1 is SEHNR and CDR2 FQNEAQ (reference sequence). Trimming removed 2 bases from V and 5 bases from J; junction bases left unmatched: 8.

This clonotype was counted a few times. The gene calls are TRBV18 and TRBJ2-3; 9 nucleotides match TRBD2. The CDR3 length is 15 residues. Germline CDR1 is KGHSH and CDR2 is LQKENI. After removal of 6 bases from V and 3 bases from J, the junction contained 7 bases not matched to a gene. CDR3 residues: CASSPFSGGTDTQYF. DNA for the CDR3: TGTGCCAGCTCGCCGTTTAGCGGGGGTACAGATACGCAGTATTTT.

The chain links TRBV7-8 to TRBJ1-5; D is unresolved. Germline CDR1 reads SGHVS; CDR2 reads FQNEAQ. The V end was cut by 5 bases, the J end by 5 bases, with 16 bases between. CDR3 size: 15 residues. The CDR3 bases are TGTGCCAGCAGCACCCGGCTCCGGAAAGATCAGCCCCAGCATTTT. It encodes CASSTRLRKDQPQHF.

V usage is TRBV10-1 and J usage is TRBJ2-1; tentatively, D is TRBD1 or TRBD2 (5 bases each). CDR3 length: 14 residues. CDR1 is WNHNN and CDR2 is SYGVQD in the germline V gene (reference sequence). Trimming pared 4 bases from V and 3 bases from J, leaving 10 bases between. CDR3 amino acids: CASSALGGYNEQFF. CDR3 coding DNA: TGCGCCAGCAGTGCCCTTGGGGGCTACAATGAGCAGTTCTTC.

This clonotype was observed a handful of times. Germline and junction disagree at one end, which may indicate a read error. The chain couples TRBV30 to TRBJ2-1; 7 bases are shared with TRBD1. The CDR3 is 13 residues long. The germline V gene encodes CDR1 GTSNPN and CDR2 SVGIG (reference sequence). Here the CDR3 reads CAWSGNSGQRLRF. CDR3 sequence (DNA): TGTGCCTGGAGCGGTAACTCGGGACAGCGCCTTAGGTTC.

This sequence joins TRBV30 and TRBJ1-1, with 7 bases aligning to TRBD1. The trim removed 3 bases at V and 0 bases at J, leaving 4 bases unmatched. Germline V gives CDR1 GTSNPN, CDR2 SVGIG (reference sequence). This CDR3 is built from 14 residues. CDR3: CAWSLGTVNTEAFF. In DNA, the CDR3 is TGTGCCTGGAGCCTCGGGACAGTGAACACTGAAGCTTTCTTT.

This clonotype occurred a few times. The chain employs TRBV16 and TRBJ1-1, with TRBD1 matching 9 bases. V lost 4 bases to trimming and J lost 7 bases; unmatched junction nucleotides: 1. CDR3 size: 12 residues. Germline V lookup: CDR1 KGHSY, CDR2 FQNENV. For the CDR3, the DNA is TGTGCCAGCAGCCGGACAGGGGTTGAAGCTTTCTTT. Translating gives CASSRTGVEAFF.

This clonotype has more than one count but fewer than ten. Here the CDR3 DNA reads TGTGCCAGCAGTTACTCGTACGCCGGAGGTGGCTACACCTTC. Translated, it gives CASSYSYAGGGYTF. V is TRBV6-5 and J is TRBJ1-2; no definite D call. The V end lost 0 bases, the J end lost 7 bases, and 12 bases lay between the germline ends. Per the germline V gene, CDR1 is MNHEY and CDR2 is SVGAGI. There are 14 residues in the CDR3.

This sequence joins TRBV5-1 and TRBJ2-7, with TRBD1 matching over 8 bases. Trimming took 1 base from V and 2 from J; bases not matched to a gene: 5. Germline V gene lookup returns CDR1 SGHRS and CDR2 YFSETQ. The CDR3 is 15 amino acids. The CDR3: CASSLIAQGAYEQYF. The CDR3, as DNA: TGCGCCAGCAGCTTGATCGCACAGGGGGCCTACGAGCAGTACTTC.

The CDR3 DNA reads TGTGCCAGTAGACAGGGGTTAGAAAAACTGTTTTTT. Its protein is CASRQGLEKLFF. This chain connects TRBV19 to TRBJ1-4, with 7 bases that match TRBD1. Germline assignment: CDR1 LNHDA and CDR2 SQIVND (reference sequence). The CDR3 is made up of 12 amino acids. With 6 bases clipped from V and 8 bases from J, the junction kept 3 bases outside the gene matches.

V usage is TRBV5-6 and J usage is TRBJ2-7; D tentatively fits TRBD1 or TRBD2 (5 bases each). Germline V gene lookup returns CDR1 SGHDT and CDR2 YYEEEE. V was cut by 2 bases and J by 7 bases, with 19 bases left in between. This CDR3 region has 15 residues. CDR3 protein: CASSLSSGARGEQYV. CDR3 nucleotide sequence: TGTGCCAGCAGCTTAAGCTCTGGGGCCAGAGGGGAGCAGTACGTC.

This clonotype was recorded many times. The chain couples TRBV5-6 to TRBJ1-5; D is possibly TRBD1 (5 bases). CDR3 length: 16 amino acids. The V end was cut by 4 bases, the J end by 5 bases, with 19 bases between. Germline loops: CDR1 SGHDT, CDR2 YYEEEE. This CDR3 reads CASSRNGGGGHQPQHF. For the CDR3, the DNA is TGTGCCAGCAGCCGCAACGGGGGTGGAGGGCATCAGCCCCAGCATTTT.

V gene TRBV4-3 combines with J gene TRBJ1-1; 10 positions agree with TRBD1. Per the germline V gene, CDR1 is LGHNA and CDR2 is YSLEER. CDR3 length equals 13 residues. V lost 1 base to trimming and J lost 10 bases; unmatched junction nucleotides: 3. The CDR3 coding sequence is TGCGCCAGCAGCCAAGGACAGGGGGCGTCAGCTTTCTTT. Protein product: CASSQGQGASAFF.

The chain employs TRBV19 and TRBJ2-7; 7 bases line up with TRBD1. Germline V lookup: CDR1 LNHDA, CDR2 SQIVND (reference sequence). V lost 2 bases and J lost 2; bases outside the gene matches: 3. The CDR3 is 14 residues long. This CDR3 is CASSIRGQTYEQYF. CDR3 in DNA: TGTGCCAGTAGTATACGGGGACAGACCTACGAGCAGTACTTC.